This T cell receptor beta chain was identified in a study of regulatory T cells in long-lasting Graves disease. Sequencing libraries for TCR beta were prepared with iRepertoire HTBI primers and Arm-PCR of CDR3 regions. TCRdb called the multiplex PCR reads again in MiXCR, with one record for every CDR3 protein. The sample lists some 370,000 distinct CDR3 sequences, 12% occurring once. The CDR3 is made up of 12 amino acids. Germline V gives CDR1 KGHSH, CDR2 LQKENI. V gave up 2 bases and J gave up 6 bases, with 5 bases separating them. At least ten counts were recorded for this clonotype. As for time point: newly diagnosed GD, antithyroid drugs for less than 3 months. Researchers made the TCR library from RNA that was extracted from PBMCs. The sample was also reused in another study, on T cells in Graves' hyperthyroidism and ophthalmopathy.

The clonotype originates from a woman aged 18-35 years with Graves disease. The chain links TRBV18 to TRBJ1-3; D is unclear. The source material was peripheral blood mononuclear cells (PBMCs), sampled at new diagnosis, from a patient treated with antithyroid drugs. The CDR3 spells CASSPDENTIYF. CDR3 nucleotide sequence: TGTGCCAGCTCACCAGATGAAAACACCATATATTTT. The whole variable domain, remainder taken from reference TRBV18 and TRBJ1-3, is NAGVMQNPRHLVRRRGQEARLRCSPMKGHSHVYWYRQLPEEGLKFMVYLQKENIIDESGMPKERFSAEFPKEGPSILRIQQVVRGDSAAYFCASSPDENTIYFGEGSWLTVV.